This T cell receptor (beta chain) came from a study of vaccination and CD4 T cells after COVID-19. Across the study: Collection of post-COVID samples occurred a median about 100 days after diagnosis, spanning a range of 35 to 161.

Overall study findings and caveats: 304 of 307 vaccine-specific clones from convalescent patients were spike mono-reactive. With convalescent patients, a median roughly 87% of reactive clones emerged solely after vaccination.

The CDR3 consists of 13 residues. CDR1 is SGHNT, CDR2 YENEEA, per germline. The V and J ends lost 7 bases and 8 bases respectively, with 16 bases between them. Worth noting for this clonotype: Its target is not known.

The Oncomine TCR Beta short-read assay was applied to DNA of cultured CD4+ T cells. TCRdb used MiXCR to reprocess the PCR reads, holding one entry per CDR3 protein. The table lists about 17,000 distinct CDR3 sequences, just under 30% of them singletons, with around a sixth in the top ten. Regarding treatment: approximately 9-day PBMC culture with coronavirus spike peptide pools or control peptides (ViraFEST assay). The chain carries TRBV11-3 and TRBJ2-3; a possible D gene is TRBD2 (6 bases). The sequence was collected from a human donor with COVID-19. The source material was cultured CD4+ T cells from blood. DNA of the CDR3: TGTGCCAGCACCTTGATGTCGGAGGGTACGCAGTATTTT. This codes for CASTLMSEGTQYF.